Listed here is a single T cell receptor (beta chain). Original analysis: The authors estimated nucleated cell counts from reference gene primer amplification. Assay used: immunoSEQ multiplex PCR; TCRdb lists only in-frame clones, some missing. V, J and clone size derive from that table, while D and trimming were established from the DNA sequence. Among around 78,000 clones listed, 88% were seen once. This record belongs to a study of blood T cell repertoires in COVID-19. Study at large: Samples taken during acute and convalescent COVID-19 were collected in the United States, Italy and Spain. T cells, B-cell-depleted T cells, or PBMCs provided the cDNA or gDNA that served as material.

CDR3 length equals 13 residues. J lost 7 bases, V lost 5 bases, and 7 bases had no gene match. CDR1 and CDR2 from the germline V gene are SGHTA and FQGTGA. The source of this sequence is a man in his fifties with active COVID-19. The sample taken for sequencing was peripheral blood. The chain has TRBV7-3 and TRBJ2-7; 8 bases are shared with TRBD2. CDR3 sequence (DNA): TGTGCCAGCAGCGCAACCCGCGGGGGGGAGCAGTACTTC. This translates into CASSATRGGEQYF.